This passage covers 30 T cell receptor beta chains from one sample sequenced in a study of low-dose radiotherapy and immunotherapy resistance in tumors. cDNA synthesis used a TRAV/TRBV-specific primer set for both chains. A constant-region primer paired with the V-primer adapter amplified TCRs over about 19 PCR cycles. TCRdb redid the calling of the reads with MiXCR, one entry per CDR3 protein. The top ten clones hold approximately 12% of a sample with around 10,000 distinct CDR3 sequences, over 55% of them seen once. The receptors shown here come from a human donor with advanced metastatic prostate, ovarian, gallbladder or colorectal cancer (not recorded which). This table probably holds off-target reads from a library built for another chain.

The V call is TRBV29-1, the J call TRBJ2-2; a weak D match, TRBD1 (6 bases). This CDR3 spans 13 amino acids. V lost 7 bases to trimming and J lost 2 bases, with 11 bases between them. The germline V gene encodes CDR1 SQVTM and CDR2 ANQGSEA. DNA of the CDR3: TGCAGCGGTGGACAGAAAAACACCGGGGAGCTGTTTTTT. Protein: CSGGQKNTGELFF.

This chain uses TRBV7-8 with TRBJ1-2; no reliable D call. Germline V lookup: CDR1 SGHVS, CDR2 FQNEAQ. The CDR3 runs to 15 residues. Between the trimmed V and J ends, which lost 3 bases and 4 bases, there was a span of 15 bases. CDR3 protein: CASSLDPGPVYGYTF. The CDR3 DNA is TGTGCCAGCAGCTTGGACCCCGGGCCGGTCTATGGCTACACCTTC.

This chain connects TRBV6-5 to TRBJ2-3; 8 nucleotides match TRBD2. Trimming took 0 bases from V and 6 from J; bases not matched to a gene: 11. The CDR3 length is 17 residues. CDR1 and CDR2 from the germline V gene are MNHEY and SVGAGI. The CDR3 nucleotides are TGTGCCAGCAGTTACTCGAGTAGCGGGATGGTGGGGGATACGCAGTATTTT. Its translation: CASSYSSSGMVGDTQYF.

The rearrangement links TRBV28 to TRBJ1-2; D is ambiguous. Deletions cut 6 bases from V and 8 bases from J, with 19 bases between. The V gene's germline CDR1 is MDHEN and CDR2 SYDVKM. The CDR3 is 14 amino acids. CDR3 sequence: CASSQRRAVGGYTF. For the CDR3, the DNA is TGTGCCAGCAGCCAACGTAGGGCCGTAGGAGGCTACACCTTC.

This clonotype showed up just a few times. The CDR3 DNA is TGCAGTGCTAGAGTCCACAGTGGGGACCGCTATAATTCACCCCTCCACTTT. Translating it yields CSARVHSGDRYNSPLHF. This chain connects TRBV20-1 to TRBJ1-6; possibly TRBD1 for D (5 bases). The CDR3 is 17 residues long. From germline, CDR1 is DFQATT and CDR2 SNEGSKA (reference sequence). V lost 1 base to trimming and J lost 3 bases, with 16 bases between them.

This clonotype was picked up a small number of times. This chain uses TRBV7-3 with TRBJ1-1, with no clear D. Germline assignment: CDR1 SGHTA and CDR2 FQGTGA. This CDR3 has 14 amino acids. V lost 3 bases and J lost 0, with 8 bases in between. The CDR3 DNA reads TGTGCCAGCAGCTTTCAACACATGAACACTGAAGCTTTCTTT. Its protein is CASSFQHMNTEAFF.

CDR3 in amino acids: CASKTHNQPQHF. Here the CDR3 DNA reads TGTGCCAGCAAGACACATAATCAGCCCCAGCATTTT. This chain uses TRBV6-2 or TRBV6-3 with TRBJ1-5; D is ambiguous. Germline loops: CDR1 MNHEY, CDR2 SVGEGT. Trimming left V 7 bases short and J 4 bases short, with 8 bases between. There are 12 residues in the CDR3.

V and J are TRBV6-1 and TRBJ2-5; 7 nucleotides agree with TRBD1. With V trimmed by 4 bases and J by 4 bases, 6 bases remained unmatched. Germline V gene data show CDR1 as MNHNS and CDR2 as SASEGT. The CDR3 contains 14 residues. The CDR3 sequence is CASSGTGHTETQYF. The CDR3 DNA follows: TGTGCCAGCAGTGGGACAGGACATACAGAGACCCAGTACTTC.

V gene TRBV15 combines with J gene TRBJ2-1; TRBD1 matches at 7 bases. There are 19 residues in the CDR3. Germline values: CDR1 LNHNV, CDR2 YYDKDF (reference sequence). V was pared by 0 bases and J by 2 bases, with 13 bases of the junction left unmatched. The CDR3 coding sequence is TGTGCCACCAGCAGAGATCTCCCGTCAGGGGGTGGTACCTACAATGAGCAGTTCTTC. Amino acids: CATSRDLPSGGGTYNEQFF. Based on the CDR3 plus reference TRBV15 and TRBJ2-1, the full variable domain is DAMVIQNPRYQVTQFGKPVTLSCSQTLNHNVMYWYQQKSSQAPKLLFHYYDKDFNNEADTPDNFQSRRPNTSFCFLDIRSPGLGDTAMYLCATSRDLPSGGGTYNEQFFGPGTRLTVL.

The count of this clonotype is one. This rearrangement joins TRBV15 to TRBJ1-2; D ambiguous. In germline, CDR1 is LNHNV, CDR2 YYDKDF (reference sequence). V dropped 0 bases and J dropped 1 base, with 12 bases sitting between them. The CDR3 loop spans 16 amino acids. DNA for the CDR3: TGTGCCACCAGCAGAGATCAGGCCCGACTTAACTATGGCTACACCTTC. It encodes CATSRDQARLNYGYTF.

This clonotype was seen more than once but under ten times. This chain joins TRBV28 and TRBJ1-1, with 8 bases that match TRBD1. Trimming cost V 2 bases and J 4 bases; bases outside gene matches: 0. CDR1 and CDR2 (germline): MDHEN, SYDVKM. CDR3 length: 13 residues. In DNA, the CDR3 is TGTGCCAGCAGTTTAGGGACAGGCACTGAAGCTTTCTTT. Amino acid sequence: CASSLGTGTEAFF.

J is TRBJ1-2 and V is TRBV6-1; 7 nucleotides agree with TRBD1. Germline V lookup: CDR1 MNHNS, CDR2 SASEGT. The CDR3 extends over 15 amino acids. V lost 5 bases and J lost 0; bases outside the gene matches: 6. DNA for the CDR3: TGTGCCAGCAGTTACTCGGGACAGCCTAACTATGGCTACACCTTC. This gives the protein CASSYSGQPNYGYTF.

The chain combines TRBV12-3 or TRBV12-4 with TRBJ1-5, with unresolved D. The V end lost 10 bases, the J end lost 2 bases, and 9 bases lay between the germline ends. The CDR3 spans 12 residues. The CDR3 DNA follows: TGTGCCACCAGAAGGGGCAATCAGCCCCAGCATTTT. Translation gives CATRRGNQPQHF.

In this sample, this clonotype turned up a few times. V gene TRBV6-2 or TRBV6-3 combines with J gene TRBJ1-5, with D perhaps matching TRBD1 (5 bases). The V end was cut by 2 bases, the J end by 3 bases, with 11 bases between. CDR3 length equals 15 residues. CDR1 and CDR2 (germline): MNHEY, SVGEGT. CDR3 DNA: TGTGCCAGCAGTTACGGGCAGGGTTCCAATCAGCCCCAGCATTTT. As protein: CASSYGQGSNQPQHF.

The CDR3 nucleotides read TGTGCCAGCAGTAGAACACTAGCGCAGAGCTCCTACAATGAGCAGTTCTTC. It translates to CASSRTLAQSSYNEQFF. J is TRBJ2-1 and V is TRBV9, with TRBD2 matching over 7 bases. With V trimmed by 5 bases and J by 0 bases, 11 bases remained unmatched. The V gene's germline CDR1 is SGDLS and CDR2 YYNGEE. The CDR3 extends over 17 amino acids.

The chain carries TRBV5-1 and TRBJ2-2; 10 bases line up with TRBD2. Looked up from germline, CDR1 is SGHRS and CDR2 is YFSETQ. J lost 1 base, V lost 5 bases, and 2 bases had no gene match. This CDR3 comprises 15 residues. The CDR3 here is CASSSSGGNTGELFF. The CDR3 DNA reads as TGCGCCAGCAGTTCTAGCGGGGGGAACACCGGGGAGCTGTTTTTT.

The rearrangement links TRBV19 to TRBJ1-2; possible D gene TRBD1, 5 bases. The CDR3 consists of 14 residues. Germline V gene sequence: CDR1 LNHDA, CDR2 SQIVND (reference sequence). Trimming pared 7 bases from V and 8 bases from J, leaving 20 bases between. Here the CDR3 DNA reads TGTGCCAGTACCTCAACCGCGGGGGTTCACGGCTACACCTTC. Its translation is CASTSTAGVHGYTF.

This clonotype was detected only a few times. The chain has TRBV6-5 and TRBJ1-1, with a possible D match to TRBD1 (5 bases). V was trimmed by 5 bases and J by 5 bases, leaving 24 bases between them. CDR3 length: 17 residues. The germline CDR1 and CDR2 sequences are MNHEY and SVGAGI. CDR3 bases: TGTGCCAGCAGTCCCCATTCCTCCGGGGGAGGGAGAACTGAAGCTTTCTTT. Amino acids: CASSPHSSGGGRTEAFF.

This clonotype was recorded only once. The chain joins TRBV12-3 or TRBV12-4 to TRBJ2-5, with D hard to call. CDR3 size: 13 residues. V was cut by 6 bases and J by 1 base, with 9 bases left in between. This CDR3 is CASRSRFQETQYF. The CDR3 DNA sequence: TGTGCCAGCAGGAGCCGGTTCCAAGAGACCCAGTACTTC.

The chain joins TRBV2 to TRBJ2-5, with TRBD1 matching 7 bases. The CDR3 runs to 14 residues. Looked up from germline, CDR1 is SNHLY and CDR2 is FYNNEI. After removal of 8 bases from V and 1 base from J, the junction contained 7 bases not matched to a gene. CDR3 sequence: CASAGGAIQETQYF. CDR3 nucleotide sequence: TGTGCCAGCGCAGGGGGAGCTATCCAAGAGACCCAGTACTTC.

The chain combines TRBV11-3 with TRBJ2-2; the D is unclear. V lost 1 base, J lost 1 base, and 4 bases lay in between. The germline V gene encodes CDR1 SGHNT and CDR2 YENEEA. The CDR3 is 14 residues long. The CDR3 coding sequence is TGTGCCAGCAGCTTAGTGGGGAACACCGGGGAGCTGTTTTTT. Protein: CASSLVGNTGELFF.

The chain links TRBV3-1 to TRBJ2-1, with 7 bases matching TRBD2. CDR1 LGHDT and CDR2 YNNKEL come from the germline V gene (reference sequence). With 0 bases clipped from V and 7 bases from J, the junction kept 9 bases outside the gene matches. This CDR3 has 16 amino acids. CDR3 amino acids: CASSQDIAGWGNEQFF. The DNA for the CDR3 is TGTGCCAGCAGCCAAGATATAGCGGGCTGGGGGAATGAGCAGTTCTTC.

The V and J genes are TRBV20-1 and TRBJ2-1; 12 bases are shared with TRBD2. The CDR3 has 18 residues. V dropped 6 bases and J dropped 0; count of bases not matched to a gene: 12. Germline V lookup: CDR1 DFQATT, CDR2 SNEGSKA (reference sequence). CDR3 loop: CSARSHGTSGYSYNEQFF. The CDR3 DNA is TGCAGTGCAAGGAGCCACGGGACTAGCGGGTACTCCTACAATGAGCAGTTCTTC.

This clonotype was counted between two and nine times. This sequence joins TRBV19 and TRBJ2-3, with no clear D. The length of the CDR3 is 13 residues. Between the trimmed V and J ends, which lost 5 bases and 5 bases, there was a span of 11 bases. From germline, CDR1 is LNHDA and CDR2 SQIVND (reference sequence). The CDR3 sequence is CASSPRRGDTQYF. In DNA form, the CDR3 reads TGTGCCAGTAGTCCCCGTAGAGGAGATACGCAGTATTTT.

The chain links TRBV4-3 to TRBJ1-1; D not certain. Between the trimmed V and J ends, which lost 0 bases and 5 bases, there was a span of 10 bases. CDR1 and CDR2 from the germline V gene are LGHNA and YSLEER. The CDR3 spans 14 residues. CDR3 DNA sequence: TGCGCCAGCAGCCAAGATTATGGGGTTACTGAAGCTTTCTTT. Amino acid sequence: CASSQDYGVTEAFF.

V usage is TRBV20-1 and J usage is TRBJ2-3, with 12 bases that match TRBD2. The CDR3 is 15 residues long. The germline CDR1 and CDR2 sequences are DFQATT and SNEGSKA (reference sequence). Trimming cost V 5 bases and J 4 bases; bases outside gene matches: 7. This CDR3 is CSASSGGASADTQYF. CDR3 nucleotides: TGCAGTGCTTCTAGCGGGGGGGCAAGCGCAGATACGCAGTATTTT.

This CDR3 reads CASSLSPGQGYGYTF. The CDR3 DNA reads as TGCGCCAGCAGCTTGTCTCCGGGACAGGGCTATGGCTACACCTTC. V gene TRBV5-1 combines with J gene TRBJ1-2; 9 bases are shared with TRBD1. Trimming removed 1 base from V and 4 bases from J; junction bases left unmatched: 5. This CDR3 contains 15 residues. Germline lookup yields CDR1 SGHRS and CDR2 YFSETQ. The variable domain in full, completed from reference TRBV5-1 and TRBJ1-2, reads KAGVTQTPRYLIKTRGQQVTLSCSPISGHRSVSWYQQTPGQGLQFLFEYFSETQRNKGNFPGRFSGRQFSNSRSEMNVSTLELGDSALYLCASSLSPGQGYGYTFGSGTRLTVV.

CDR3 DNA sequence: TGTGCCACCTCCCGGGGGGGCTCTACCCGTATGGGTACGCAGTATTTT. It specifies CATSRGGSTRMGTQYF. The chain uses TRBV15 and TRBJ2-3; TRBD2 matches 8 bases. The V gene's germline CDR1 is LNHNV and CDR2 YYDKDF (reference sequence). The CDR3 extends over 16 amino acids. V gave up 8 bases and J gave up 8 bases; unmatched junction bases: 18.

This clonotype was found a few times. V gene TRBV5-1 combines with J gene TRBJ1-2; 10 bases are a match to TRBD1. V trimming: 4 bases; J trimming: 0 bases; junction bases outside the gene matches: 9. CDR1 and CDR2 (germline): SGHRS, YFSETQ. The CDR3 extends over 17 amino acids. This chain's CDR3 is CASSRTAGTGANYGYTF. CDR3 in DNA: TGCGCCAGCAGCCGGACGGCCGGGACAGGGGCTAACTATGGCTACACCTTC.

V is TRBV7-8 and J is TRBJ2-1; the match to TRBD1 covers 8 bases. CDR1 and CDR2 from the germline V gene are SGHVS and FQNEAQ. This CDR3 region has 14 residues. Trimming cost V 6 bases and J 6 bases; bases outside gene matches: 7. CDR3 in DNA: TGTGCCAGCAGACACCGGACAGGGCGCAATGAGCAGTTCTTC. This encodes CASRHRTGRNEQFF.